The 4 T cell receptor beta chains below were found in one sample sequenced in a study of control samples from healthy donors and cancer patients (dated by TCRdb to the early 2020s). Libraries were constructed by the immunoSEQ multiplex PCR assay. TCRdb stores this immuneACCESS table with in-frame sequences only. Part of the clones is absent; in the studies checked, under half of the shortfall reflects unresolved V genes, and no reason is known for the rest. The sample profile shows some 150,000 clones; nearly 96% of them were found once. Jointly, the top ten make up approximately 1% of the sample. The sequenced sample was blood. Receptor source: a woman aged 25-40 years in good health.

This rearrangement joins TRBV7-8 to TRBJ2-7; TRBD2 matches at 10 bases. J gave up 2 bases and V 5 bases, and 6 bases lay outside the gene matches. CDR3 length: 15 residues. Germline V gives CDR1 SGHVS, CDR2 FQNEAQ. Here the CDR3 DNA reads TGTGCCAGCAGCCCCCGACTAGCGGGTACCTACGAGCAGTACTTC. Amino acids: CASSPRLAGTYEQYF.

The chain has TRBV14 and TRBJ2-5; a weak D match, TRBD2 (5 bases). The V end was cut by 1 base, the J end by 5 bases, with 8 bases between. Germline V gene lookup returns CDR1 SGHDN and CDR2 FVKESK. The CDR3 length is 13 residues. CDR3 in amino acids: CASSQGGWETQYF. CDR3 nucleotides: TGTGCCAGCAGCCAAGGCGGGTGGGAGACCCAGTACTTC.

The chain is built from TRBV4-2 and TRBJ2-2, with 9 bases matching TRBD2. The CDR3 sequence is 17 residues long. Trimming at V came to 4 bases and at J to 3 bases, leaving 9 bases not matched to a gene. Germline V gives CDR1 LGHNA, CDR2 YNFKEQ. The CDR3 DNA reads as TGTGCCAGCAGCCCATCGGATCTAGCGGGATACACCGGGGAGCTGTTTTTT. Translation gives CASSPSDLAGYTGELFF.

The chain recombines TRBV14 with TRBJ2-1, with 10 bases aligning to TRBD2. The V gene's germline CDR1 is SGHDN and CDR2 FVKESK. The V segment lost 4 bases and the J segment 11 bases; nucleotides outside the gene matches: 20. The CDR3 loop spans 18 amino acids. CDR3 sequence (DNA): TGTGCCAGCAGCCCACAATATGGAGCGGGAGGGTCGAACTTAAAGCAGTTCTTC. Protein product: CASSPQYGAGGSNLKQFF.